What follows are 2 T cell receptor beta chains derived from one specimen sequenced in a study of metastatic and nonmetastatic thyroid tumors. Using MiXCR, TCRdb re-called clones from the PCR reads. There are tens of thousands of clones in the sample; approximately 25% occur only once, and about 10% lies in the top ten. Thyroid surgery took place with no prior treatment in any patient. The sequenced material came from blood. The receptor set was obtained from a female donor with papillary thyroid cancer or a benign thyroid nodule (not recorded which). Some clones in this sample may be carry-over from other donors' samples.

This clone was seen many times. This chain uses TRBV28 with TRBJ1-2; D is ambiguous. The germline V and J ends were trimmed by 10 bases and 10 bases, with 16 bases remaining between them. CDR1 and CDR2 from the germline V gene are MDHEN and SYDVKM. The CDR3 runs to 11 residues. As DNA, the CDR3 is TGTGCCATCCTTCAACAGAGAATCTACACCTTC. Translated, it gives CAILQQRIYTF.

V gene TRBV28 combines with J gene TRBJ2-3; D ambiguous. Per germline, CDR1 MDHEN and CDR2 SYDVKM. The CDR3 has 14 amino acids. Trimming pared 5 bases from V and 2 bases from J, leaving 11 bases between. CDR3 loop: CASSPGWNTDTQYF. CDR3 nucleotides: TGTGCCAGCAGTCCTGGATGGAACACAGATACGCAGTATTTT. Filled out from reference TRBV28 and TRBJ2-3, the complete variable domain reads DVKVTQSSRYLVKRTGEKVFLECVQDMDHENMFWYRQDPGLGLRLIYFSYDVKMKEKGDIPEGYSVSREKKERFSLILESASTNQTSMYLCASSPGWNTDTQYFGPGTRLTVL.